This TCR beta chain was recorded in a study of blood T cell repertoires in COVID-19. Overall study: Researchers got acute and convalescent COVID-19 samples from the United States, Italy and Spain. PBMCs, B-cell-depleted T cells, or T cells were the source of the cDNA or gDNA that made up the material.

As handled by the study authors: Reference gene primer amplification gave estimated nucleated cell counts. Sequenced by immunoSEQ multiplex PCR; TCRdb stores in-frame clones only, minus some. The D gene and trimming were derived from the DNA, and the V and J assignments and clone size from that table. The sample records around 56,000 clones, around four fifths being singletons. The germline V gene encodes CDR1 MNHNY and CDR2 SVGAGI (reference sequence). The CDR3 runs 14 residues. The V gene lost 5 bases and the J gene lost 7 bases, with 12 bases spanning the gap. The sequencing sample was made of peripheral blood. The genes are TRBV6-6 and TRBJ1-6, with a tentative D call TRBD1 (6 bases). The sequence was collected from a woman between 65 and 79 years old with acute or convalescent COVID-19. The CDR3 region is CASSQQGWNSPLHF. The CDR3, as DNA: TGTGCCAGCAGTCAACAGGGATGGAATTCACCCCTCCACTTT.